The present entry profiles one T cell receptor (beta chain) with its context. This clonotype occurred many times. Its antigen is currently not known. It has no much larger one-base neighbor in the sample; base qualities were not kept. The data belong to a study of T cells in Graves' hyperthyroidism and ophthalmopathy (dated by TCRdb to about 2019). Context from the whole study: Peripheral blood samples were taken at initial diagnosis, before any treatment was given. The approximately 100 discovery patients were randomly divided into training and test sets at a 7:3 ratio. The study also compared thyroid tissue and blood T-cell repertoires from more than five Graves' hyperthyroidism patients. To identify TCR V-J signatures that set the groups apart, the researchers used a discovery cohort of approximately 98 patients, made up of some 41 with Graves' ophthalmopathy and approximately 57 with stable Graves' hyperthyroidism. The paper reports TCR Vbeta CDR3 sequencing of roughly 140 peripheral blood samples: 40 to 45 ophthalmopathy, under 80 hyperthyroidism and approximately 17 progressor patients. After sampling, hyperthyroidism patients received methimazole starting at 30 mg daily, and ophthalmopathy patients received high-dose intravenous methylprednisolone. Prospective prediction of ophthalmopathy was tested in an independent validation cohort consisting of roughly 19 hyperthyroidism patients and 15 to 17 patients who later progressed to ophthalmopathy.

The germline V gene yields ENHRY for CDR1 and SYGVKD for CDR2. The CDR3, from cysteine to phenylalanine, totals 13 residues. Only the CDR3 portion is preserved as DNA: 39 bases, with reading frame beginning at the first base. Trimming removed 4 bases from V and 4 bases from J, leaving 10 bases between the germline ends. General findings and caveats noted by the study authors: Most expanded thyroid clonotypes (frequency above 0.001) were also detected in blood, suggesting blood repertoires may reflect thyroid immune responses. Ophthalmopathy was separated from stable hyperthyroidism by a 13 V-J signature model, with approximately 89% sensitivity and 81% to 82% specificity obtained in cross-validation and 80%/75% obtained in testing. In validation, the model predicted progression to ophthalmopathy a median of about 6.5 months before onset, with approximately 68% sensitivity and 72.22% specificity. Sample size was not statistically predetermined, and investigators were not blinded to group allocation.

The TCR beta CDR3 regions were amplified from RNA transcripts. The TCR CDR3 was subjected to a first round of RT-PCR using the HTBI primer set and the Qiagen OneStep RT-PCR kit. Libraries were constructed in a second round of multiplex PCR, after which size selection and purification were performed. Paired-end sequencing of the libraries was performed with 100 bp reads on an Illumina HiSeq2000. As for the original processing: SOAPnuke was used to process the raw data, with reads discarded if the reads contained adapters or uncalled bases, had a mean Phred below 15, or lacked an exact constant-primer or identifier match. High-quality paired reads were merged using COPE v1.2.5, and each unique nucleotide sequence was defined as a clonotype. Clonotypes were aligned to IMGT TRBV, TRBD and TRBJ reference segments using MiTCR v1.1. The analysis was restricted to V-J combinations with a frequency above 0.0001, which together covered roughly 99% of the repertoires. A TCS score was defined as the ratio of F50 (clonal expansion) to E x V (chaos), with BLOSUM62-based TCRdist applied between CDR3 peptides within each V-J. Welch's t-statistics and random forest reduced roughly 530 V-J features to about 13, which were used in a naive Bayes classifier (R e1071). Clones were called with MiXCR by TCRdb after fastp trimmed the public reads at Q25, and only in-frame beta chains were retained. Merged by CDR3 protein, the rows form single entries marked with the most common genes and DNA. V and J calls and clone size were set by TCRdb, not the authors. The sample records around 530,000 distinct CDR3 sequences, 17% of which are singletons. The top ten hold approximately 15% of the sample.

Ophthalmopathy patients had moderately to severely active disease, Clinical Activity Score of at least 3, NOSPECS grade of at least 4, and duration under 3 months. The study excluded patients with uncontrolled infections, other autoimmune diseases, pregnancy or lactation. Diagnoses were based on clinical symptoms, serum thyroxine and TRAb, thyroid ultrasound and orbital computed tomography. Ficoll-Paque density gradient centrifugation was used to isolate PBMCs from around 10 ml of fresh peripheral blood. Total RNA was extracted with Trizol reagent, and quality was checked on an Agilent 2100 Bioanalyzer.

The specimen sequenced was blood. The rearranged segments are TRBV10-3 and TRBJ1-1, with the identity of the D gene unclear. This clonotype originated in a woman under 30 with Graves' ophthalmopathy. The CDR3 reads CAISGFVGTEAFF. The base sequence is TGTGCCATCAGTGGGTTTGTGGGCACTGAAGCTTTCTTT.